Listed below are T cell receptor beta chains from one sample, sequenced in a study of T cells after yellow fever vaccination. TCRdb fed the 5' RACE reads into MiXCR, producing one record per CDR3 protein. The table lists about 240,000 distinct CDR3 sequences, about 7.1% of them singletons. Here the sequenced sample was CD4+ T cells sorted from PBMCs, taken 15 days after the yellow fever booster vaccination. The source of these receptors is a man aged 30 to 39 who received the YFV17D yellow fever vaccine. Both conserved end residues are part of each CDR3. Each record gives: J gene, V gene, CDR3 protein.

J gene: TRBJ2-5; V gene: TRBV7-9; CDR3 protein: CASSPTSGIKTQYF
J gene: TRBJ2-7; V gene: TRBV12-2; CDR3 protein: CASRLKTVGAYEQYF
J gene: TRBJ1-4; V gene: TRBV27; CDR3 protein: CASSSVGALMKGLFF
J gene: TRBJ2-2; V gene: TRBV20-1; CDR3 protein: CSAFSPGTTSSAGELFF
J gene: TRBJ2-3; V gene: TRBV6-1; CDR3 protein: CASSTGLPWDTQYF
J gene: TRBJ2-7; V gene: TRBV12-3/TRBV12-4; CDR3 protein: CASSPRRSYEQYF
J gene: TRBJ2-5; V gene: TRBV6-2/TRBV6-3; CDR3 protein: CASSWRRSQETQYF
J gene: TRBJ1-1; V gene: TRBV7-6; CDR3 protein: CASSALGGTEAFF
J gene: TRBJ2-1; V gene: TRBV7-9; CDR3 protein: CASSPPGTESLF
J gene: TRBJ2-7; V gene: TRBV10-1; CDR3 protein: CASSESGRTYEQYF
J gene: TRBJ2-3; V gene: TRBV5-8; CDR3 protein: CASGLPAGGNTQYF
J gene: TRBJ2-2; V gene: TRBV20-1; CDR3 protein: CSARELRGTGELFF
J gene: TRBJ2-3; V gene: TRBV20-1; CDR3 protein: CSARGGAGGPDTQYF
J gene: TRBJ1-5; V gene: TRBV20-1; CDR3 protein: CSARRQPNQPQHF
J gene: TRBJ2-6; V gene: TRBV19; CDR3 protein: CASRVGGSGANVLTF
J gene: TRBJ2-3; V gene: TRBV20-1; CDR3 protein: CSARTDRSSTDTQYF
J gene: TRBJ1-1; V gene: TRBV7-2; CDR3 protein: CASSLGAGGGTEAFF
J gene: TRBJ2-6; V gene: TRBV5-1; CDR3 protein: CASRPTGTAGANVLTF
J gene: TRBJ2-1; V gene: TRBV10-1; CDR3 protein: CATAGGQGFEQFF
J gene: TRBJ1-3; V gene: TRBV28; CDR3 protein: CASSFGTGRISGNTIYF
J gene: TRBJ2-7; V gene: TRBV4-3; CDR3 protein: CASSQDTSGFSYEQYF
J gene: TRBJ2-7; V gene: TRBV5-1; CDR3 protein: CASSPGGSPYEQYF
J gene: TRBJ2-1; V gene: TRBV12-3/TRBV12-4; CDR3 protein: CASSLKGSSYNEQFF
J gene: TRBJ2-2; V gene: TRBV7-9; CDR3 protein: CASSFWAGRGELFF
J gene: TRBJ2-2; V gene: TRBV7-2; CDR3 protein: CASSLAPTHTGELFF
J gene: TRBJ2-1; V gene: TRBV20-1; CDR3 protein: CSARDERTGSNEQFF
J gene: TRBJ2-2; V gene: TRBV9; CDR3 protein: CASSVGQGYTGELFF
J gene: TRBJ2-2; V gene: TRBV10-3; CDR3 protein: CAISEIRLAGAGELFF
J gene: TRBJ2-1; V gene: TRBV18; CDR3 protein: CASSPSAPGLAFYEQFF
J gene: TRBJ2-2; V gene: TRBV3-1; CDR3 protein: CASEAFDGELFF
J gene: TRBJ1-5; V gene: TRBV27; CDR3 protein: CASRIIGQGSNQPQHF
J gene: TRBJ1-2; V gene: TRBV10-3; CDR3 protein: CAISEQLAGGSYGYTF
J gene: TRBJ1-2; V gene: TRBV5-1; CDR3 protein: CASSASNRLLYGYTF